This TCR beta chain was retrieved from a study of OX40 agonist ivuxolimab in advanced cancers. Background for the entire study: Ivuxolimab, which targeted the costimulatory receptor OX40 (CD134), was an agonistic, fully human IgG2 monoclonal antibody. Intravenous ivuxolimab was administered to patients every 2 weeks at six dose levels: 0.01, 0.1, 0.3, 1.5, 3 and 10 mg/kg. Of the approximately 50 patients in dose escalation, 19 had hepatocellular carcinoma, about 15 had melanoma, 9 had renal cell carcinoma and 9 had head and neck cancer. In the dose-escalation cohort, roughly 82% of patients were male, and the mean age was approximately 60 years with a range of roughly 23 to 79. Patients were allowed to have had prior anti-PD-1, anti-PD-L1 or anti-CTLA-4 therapy, and approximately 37% of the dose-escalation patients had been treated with checkpoint inhibitors. Partial responses occurred in three dose-escalation patients: two with cutaneous melanoma and one with hepatocellular carcinoma. The point of sequencing TCRbeta in the periphery was to test whether ivuxolimab changed TCR sequence diversity and drove clonal T-cell expansion. The paper describes the monotherapy dose-escalation part (N ≈ 52 patients) of the phase I trial of ivuxolimab. Results the study describes overall, beyond this receptor: At doses from 0.1 to 3.0 mg/kg, clonal expansion was seen in both CD4+ and CD8+ blood T cells between baseline and week 6. The antigen specificity of the peripheral T cells that underwent clonal expansion was not determined. Low levels of normalized T-cell clonal expansion were also seen in some patients who did not respond. In the 0.1-3.0 mg/kg groups, partial responders were among the patients with the lowest normalized peripheral clonal expansion, particularly in CD8+ T cells. After ivuxolimab, more expanded clones were found on average in CD8+ T cells than in CD4+ T cells.

To sequence the TCRbeta CDR3 region, genomic DNA was isolated from the sorted cells. TCRbeta CDR3 regions were sequenced using the immunoSEQ Assay. Drawn from immuneACCESS, this table holds only the in-frame rearrangements with V and J called that TCRdb kept. Clones are partly lost; checked studies trace under half to an unresolved V gene and leave the rest unexplained. In this sample the table shows 65,000 to 70,000 clones, 70% to 80% of which occur a single time. The ten largest clones represent 1.6% of the sample. The trial excluded patients who had a history of autoimmune disease or who were on systemic immunosuppression. Peripheral blood for TCR sequencing was drawn from every dose cohort at baseline, at cycle 4 day 1 and at cycle 7 day 1. The samples were drawn from a first-in-human, open-label, multicenter phase I dose-escalation trial of ivuxolimab. The trial enrolled adults with locally advanced or metastatic head and neck squamous cell, hepatocellular, melanoma or renal cell carcinoma. CD4+ and CD8+ T cells were sorted separately from peripheral blood before TCR sequencing.

Turning to this clone: The antigen this receptor binds is unknown. Nothing much larger sits one base from this clone, and base qualities are not available.

This TCR derives from an adult with an advanced solid tumor such as melanoma, head and neck, liver or kidney cancer. The sample was CD4+ or CD8+ T cells sorted from blood, taken in a trial of the OX40 agonist ivuxolimab.

The CDR3 is CASSEWGPEFGGELFF. The nucleotides read TGTGCCAGCAGTGAGTGGGGACCGGAATTTGGCGGGGAGCTGTTTTTT. Rearrangement joined TRBV2 to TRBJ2-2; the D gene assignment is perhaps TRBD1 or TRBD2, with each matching 5 bases. V is reduced by 3 bases and J by 7 bases, leaving a spacing of 18 bases between them. Inclusive of the bounding cysteine and phenylalanine, the CDR3 is 16 residues long. The only DNA kept is the CDR3, 48 bases in frame from the first base. The germline V gene yields SNHLY for CDR1 and FYNNEI for CDR2.